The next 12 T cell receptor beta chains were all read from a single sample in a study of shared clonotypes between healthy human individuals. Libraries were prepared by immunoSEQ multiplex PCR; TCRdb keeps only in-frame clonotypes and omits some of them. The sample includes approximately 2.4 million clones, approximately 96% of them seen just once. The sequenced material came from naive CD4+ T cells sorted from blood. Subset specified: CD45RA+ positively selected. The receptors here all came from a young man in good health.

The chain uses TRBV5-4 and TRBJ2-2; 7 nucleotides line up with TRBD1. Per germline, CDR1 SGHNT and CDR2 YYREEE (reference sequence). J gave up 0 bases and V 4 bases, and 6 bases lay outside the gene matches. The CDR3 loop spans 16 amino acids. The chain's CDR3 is CASSPGTAPNTGELFF. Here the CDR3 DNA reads TGTGCCAGCAGCCCTGGGACAGCCCCGAACACCGGGGAGCTGTTTTTT.

This chain's CDR3 is CASSSEPWDSFEAFF. The CDR3 nucleotides are TGTGCCAGCAGCTCCGAACCTTGGGACAGTTTTGAAGCTTTCTTT. The chain carries TRBV7-9 and TRBJ1-1; 7 bases align to TRBD1. The CDR3 extends over 15 amino acids. CDR1 is SEHNR and CDR2 is FQNEAQ in the germline V gene (reference sequence). Losses at the gene ends were 4 bases for V and 7 bases for J; bases not matched to a gene: 12.

The CDR3 region has the DNA TGCGCCAGCAGCTTGGTGGGGGACCCTAGCTATGGCTACACCTTC. This codes for CASSLVGDPSYGYTF. This chain connects TRBV5-1 to TRBJ1-2; D perhaps matches TRBD1 (5 bases). This CDR3 spans 15 amino acids. V lost 0 bases, J lost 4 bases, and 13 bases lay in between. Germline lookup yields CDR1 SGHRS and CDR2 YFSETQ.

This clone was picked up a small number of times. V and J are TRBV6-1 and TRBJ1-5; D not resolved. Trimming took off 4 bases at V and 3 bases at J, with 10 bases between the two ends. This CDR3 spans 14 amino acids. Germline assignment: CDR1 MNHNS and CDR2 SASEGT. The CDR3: CASSGAGNNQPQHF. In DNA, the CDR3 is TGTGCCAGCAGTGGGGCGGGCAACAATCAGCCCCAGCATTTT.

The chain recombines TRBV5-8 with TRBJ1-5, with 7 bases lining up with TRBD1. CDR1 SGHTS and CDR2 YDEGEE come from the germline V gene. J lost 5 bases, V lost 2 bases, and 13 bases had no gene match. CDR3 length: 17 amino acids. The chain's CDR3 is CASSLLGTGAGHQPQHF. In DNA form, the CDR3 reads TGTGCCAGCAGCTTATTGGGAACAGGGGCCGGGCATCAGCCCCAGCATTTT.

The CDR3 sequence is CASSLGQGDTIYF. In DNA, the CDR3 is TGCGCCAGCAGCTTGGGGCAGGGTGACACCATATATTTT. The chain couples TRBV5-1 to TRBJ1-3, with D possibly TRBD1 on 5 matching bases. The ends were cut back, 0 bases at V and 8 bases at J, with 9 bases in the middle. The CDR3 has 13 residues. Germline loops: CDR1 SGHRS, CDR2 YFSETQ.

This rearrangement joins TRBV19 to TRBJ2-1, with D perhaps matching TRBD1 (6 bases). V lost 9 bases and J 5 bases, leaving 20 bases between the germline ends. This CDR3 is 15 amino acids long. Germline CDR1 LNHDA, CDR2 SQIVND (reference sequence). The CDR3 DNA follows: TGTGCCAGCCATGGGGGCGACCTGGGGCACAATGAGCAGTTCTTC. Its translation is CASHGGDLGHNEQFF.

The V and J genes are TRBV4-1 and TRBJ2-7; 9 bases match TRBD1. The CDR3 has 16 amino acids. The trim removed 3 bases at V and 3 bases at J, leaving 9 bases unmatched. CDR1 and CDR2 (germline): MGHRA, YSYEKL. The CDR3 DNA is TGCGCCAGCAGCCACCCCATGGGGACAGGGATCTACGAGCAGTACTTC. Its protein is CASSHPMGTGIYEQYF.

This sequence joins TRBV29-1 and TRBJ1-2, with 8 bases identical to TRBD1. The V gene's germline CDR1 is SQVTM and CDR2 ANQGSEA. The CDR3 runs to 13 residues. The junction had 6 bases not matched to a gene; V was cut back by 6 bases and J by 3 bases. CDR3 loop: CSVGATGDYGYTF. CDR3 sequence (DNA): TGCAGCGTAGGAGCGACAGGGGACTATGGCTACACCTTC.

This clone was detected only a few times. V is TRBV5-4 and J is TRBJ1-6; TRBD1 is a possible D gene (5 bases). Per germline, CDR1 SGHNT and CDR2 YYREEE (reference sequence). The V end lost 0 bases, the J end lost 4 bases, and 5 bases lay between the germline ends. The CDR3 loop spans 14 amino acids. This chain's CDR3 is CASSLGQYNSPLHF. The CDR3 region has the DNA TGTGCCAGCAGCTTGGGACAGTATAATTCACCCCTCCACTTT.

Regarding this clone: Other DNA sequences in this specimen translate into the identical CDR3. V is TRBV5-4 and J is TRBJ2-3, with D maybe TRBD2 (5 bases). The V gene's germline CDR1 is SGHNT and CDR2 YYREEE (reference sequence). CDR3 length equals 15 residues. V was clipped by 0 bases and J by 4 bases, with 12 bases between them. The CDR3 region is CASSLALRGADTQYF. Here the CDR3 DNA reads TGTGCCAGCAGCTTGGCCCTTCGGGGAGCAGATACGCAGTATTTT.

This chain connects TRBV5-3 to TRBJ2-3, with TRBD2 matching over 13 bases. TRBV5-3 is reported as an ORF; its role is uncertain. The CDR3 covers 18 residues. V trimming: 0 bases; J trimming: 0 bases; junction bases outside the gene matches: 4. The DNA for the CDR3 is TGTGCCAGAAGCTTGGTTGAGACTAGCGGGAGGAGCACAGATACGCAGTATTTT. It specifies CARSLVETSGRSTDTQYF.